This T cell receptor (beta chain) was recovered during a study of T cell repertoires in cytomegalovirus infection. Study summary: It was the public TCR beta signatures that indicated both CMV infection and matching HLA type. Study-wide findings and caveats: There were HLA-C-restricted CMV-specific TCR beta clonotypes dominating the ex vivo response.

The CDR3 loop spans 15 amino acids. Germline CDR1 MGHRA, CDR2 YSYEKL. Losses at the gene ends were 0 bases for V and 14 bases for J; bases not matched to a gene: 9. Notes on this clonotype: The antigen remains undetermined.

A single record per CDR3 protein comes from TCRdb applying MiXCR to the reads. This sample yields approximately 770,000 distinct CDR3 sequences, of which around 29% are seen a single time; around 12% belongs to the top ten. The receptor's source is a human donor in good health (CMV status not recorded). Some clones in this sample may be carry-over from other donors' samples. The source material was cultured CD8+ T cells from PBMCs, sampled from culture after CMV antigen stimulation. This chain uses TRBV4-1 with TRBJ2-3; 12 bases are shared with TRBD2. The CDR3 nucleotides are TGCGCCAGCAGCCAAGAACCGGGACTAGCGGGCGAGGGGTATTTT. Translation: CASSQEPGLAGEGYF.